This T cell receptor (beta chain) was documented in a study of blood T cell repertoires in COVID-19 (dated by TCRdb to 2018 to 2021). For context, the study as a whole: Collaborator samples came from the United States, Italy and Spain and covered acute and convalescent phases of COVID-19. The prospective study material was composed of cDNA or gDNA derived from T cells, B-cell-depleted T cells, or PBMCs. Deeply sampled blood TCRbeta repertoires from subjects exposed to, actively infected with, or recovered from COVID-19 were included in the dataset. The repertoires were made available in a free public database intended to serve as a resource for research on the immune response to SARS-CoV-2. The samples were drawn from two sources: the first 160 participants of the ongoing ImmuneRACE study, and 1,254 subjects contributed by 6 global collaborators. A de-identified subject ID, COVID-19 status, age in years and sex were almost always included in the sample metadata. Where available, HLA class I and class II types were taken from metadata supplied by the sample provider and were not determined by assay-based typing.

Sequences MNHNS (CDR1) and SASEGT (CDR2) are obtained from the germline V gene. Clipping removes 2 bases from V and 6 bases from J, with 5 as the unmatched junction base count. The CDR3 sequence holds 15 residues, the cysteine and phenylalanine included. The only DNA kept is the CDR3, 45 bases in frame from the first base. Results the study describes overall, beyond this receptor: Clinical and demographic metadata were provided uncurated, with the amount varying by source and participant.

One collaborating source in Seattle enrolled patients during active infection and followed them longitudinally through the course of disease. Each collaborating institution followed its own protocols to collect whole blood in K2EDTA tubes. For TCRbeta analysis, collaborator samples were shipped as frozen whole blood, as isolated PBMCs, or as DNA extracted from either sample type. A remark on this clone: There is no known antigen for this receptor. Base qualities are missing; no much larger clone stands one base away.

TCRbeta CDR3 regions were amplified from genomic DNA by means of the immunoSEQ Assay, a bias-controlled multiplex PCR. The source study handled its data this way. Nucleated cell counts per sample were estimated from amplification of reference gene primers within the assay. Sequence reads were collapsed and filtered to measure the absolute abundance of every unique TCRbeta CDR3 rearrangement. For each sample, productive Simpson clonality was calculated by taking the square root of Simpson's diversity index across productive rearrangements. Sourced from immuneACCESS, this table was stored by TCRdb with only in-frame sequences that have V and J called. A share of the clones is absent; for the studies checked, an unresolved V gene accounts for under half, and the remainder has no known explanation. V, J and clone size are those of that table, while D and trimming were read from the DNA. The sample contains 300,000 or so clones, almost 90% of them found a single time. The ten most abundant clones make up less than 3.5% of the sample.

This chain joins TRBV6-1 to TRBJ1-5; 9 nucleotides in the junction match TRBD1. The receptor's source is a woman in her twenties or thirties with COVID-19, enrolled during active disease. Sequenced input: peripheral blood. Here is the DNA: TGTGCCAGCAGTGAAATGGGGACAGGGATTCAGCCCCAGCATTTT. Protein translation: CASSEMGTGIQPQHF.